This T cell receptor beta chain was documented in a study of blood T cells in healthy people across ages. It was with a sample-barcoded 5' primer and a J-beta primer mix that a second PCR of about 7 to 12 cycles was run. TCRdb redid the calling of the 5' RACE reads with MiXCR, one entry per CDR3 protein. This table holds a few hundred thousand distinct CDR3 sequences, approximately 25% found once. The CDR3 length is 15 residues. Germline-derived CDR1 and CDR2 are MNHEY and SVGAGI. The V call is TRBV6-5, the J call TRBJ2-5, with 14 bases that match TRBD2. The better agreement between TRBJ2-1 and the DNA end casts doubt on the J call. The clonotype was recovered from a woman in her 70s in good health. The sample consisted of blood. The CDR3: CASSGLAGGNPEQFF. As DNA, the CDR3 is TGTGCCAGCAGCGGACTAGCGGGGGGTAACCCTGAGCAGTTCTTC.